The 7 T cell receptor beta chains below all came from one sample that was sequenced in a study of blood T cell repertoires in COVID-19. Assay used: immunoSEQ multiplex PCR; TCRdb lists only in-frame clones, some missing. The table lists 90,000 to 130,000 clones, around nine tenths of them singletons. The sequenced sample was peripheral blood. These receptors were collected from a man in his forties or fifties with acute or convalescent COVID-19.

The chain links TRBV6-5 to TRBJ1-6; D might be TRBD1 (6 bases). Germline V gene lookup returns CDR1 MNHEY and CDR2 SVGAGI. Between the trimmed V and J ends, which lost 8 bases and 6 bases, there was a span of 17 bases. The CDR3 has 15 residues. The CDR3 DNA reads TGTGCCAGCCACGCGCGAGGGGGTTTTAATTCACCCCTCCACTTT. Its translation: CASHARGGFNSPLHF.

The chain links TRBV10-2 to TRBJ1-4, with D tentatively TRBD1 (6 bases). The germline V and J ends were trimmed by 8 bases and 7 bases, with 14 bases remaining between them. CDR3 size: 13 residues. Germline lookup yields CDR1 WSHSY and CDR2 SAAADI. DNA for the CDR3: TGCGCCAGCTCGGGGGGCGGGGGTGAAAAACTGTTTTTT. This gives the protein CASSGGGGEKLFF.

CDR3 DNA: TGCGCCAGCAGCTTGACAGGGGCCACAGATACGCAGTATTTT. This sequence encodes CASSLTGATDTQYF. V gene TRBV5-1 combines with J gene TRBJ2-3, with 7 bases lining up with TRBD1. Germline loops: CDR1 SGHRS, CDR2 YFSETQ. Trimming cost V 1 base and J 2 bases; bases outside gene matches: 1. CDR3 length: 14 residues. Filled out from reference TRBV5-1 and TRBJ2-3, the complete variable domain reads KAGVTQTPRYLIKTRGQQVTLSCSPISGHRSVSWYQQTPGQGLQFLFEYFSETQRNKGNFPGRFSGRQFSNSRSEMNVSTLELGDSALYLCASSLTGATDTQYFGPGTRLTVL.

The chain combines TRBV7-7 with TRBJ2-7; 12 bases map to TRBD2. The germline gives CDR1 SSHAT, CDR2 FNYEAQ (reference sequence). V lost 4 bases to trimming and J lost 6 bases; unmatched junction nucleotides: 4. The CDR3 has 14 amino acids. This CDR3 reads CASSSTGLAGEQYF. Written as DNA, the CDR3 is TGTGCCAGCAGCTCCACGGGACTAGCGGGCGAGCAGTACTTC.

In this sample, this clone turned up once. This rearrangement joins TRBV30 to TRBJ1-4, with 9 bases identical to TRBD1. Trimming removed 6 bases from V and 2 bases from J; junction bases left unmatched: 4. The CDR3 covers 14 residues. Germline CDR1 is GTSNPN and CDR2 is SVGIG (reference sequence). The DNA for the CDR3 is TGTGCCTGCGACAGGGGGGAGACTAATGAAAAACTGTTTTTT. Its translation: CACDRGETNEKLFF.

The chain has TRBV10-3 and TRBJ1-2; tentative D call: TRBD1 (6 bases). This CDR3 is 12 amino acids long. V lost 10 bases and J 6 bases, leaving 15 bases between the germline ends. Germline CDR1 ENHRY, CDR2 SYGVKD. The CDR3, as DNA: TGTGCCAGCCAACAGGGTAGCAATGGCTACACCTTC. It codes for CASQQGSNGYTF.

The chain carries TRBV14 and TRBJ2-2; possible D gene TRBD1, 5 bases. CDR3 length: 17 residues. Germline CDR1 SGHDN, CDR2 FVKESK. With 0 bases removed from V and 3 bases from J, the gap between germline ends came to 14 bases. The CDR3 DNA reads TGTGCCAGCAGCCAAGATCTCGTAGGACACGACACCGGGGAGCTGTTTTTT. It translates to CASSQDLVGHDTGELFF.